The following is a TCR beta chain sequence with its context. Its antigen remains unidentified. Assay used: immunoSEQ multiplex PCR; TCRdb lists only in-frame clones, some missing. In the table there are under 100,000 clones, about 90% of which are singletons. These data are taken from a study of OX40 agonist ivuxolimab in advanced cancers. As for the study in general: Every 2 weeks, patients received ivuxolimab intravenously, dosed at 0.01 to 10 mg/kg. Every patient in dose escalation had hepatocellular carcinoma, melanoma, renal cell or head and neck cancer.

From germline, CDR1 is SGHTA and CDR2 FQGNSA. The CDR3 extends over 17 amino acids. V was cut by 3 bases and J by 0 bases, with 18 bases left in between. At baseline, cycle 4 day 1, and cycle 7 day 1, blood was sampled. Study outcomes and limitations: The CD4+ and CD8+ T cells in the blood had expanded clonally by week 6 at 0.1 to 3.0 mg/kg.

The receptor was derived from an adult with an advanced solid tumor such as melanoma, head and neck, liver or kidney cancer. This rearrangement joins TRBV7-2 to TRBJ2-7; TRBD1 or TRBD2 may be the D gene (5 bases each). Specimen: CD4+ or CD8+ T cells sorted from blood, collected in a trial of the OX40 agonist ivuxolimab. CDR3: CASSFSVGTQSSYEQYF. For the CDR3, the DNA is TGTGCCAGCAGCTTCTCCGTCGGGACCCAAAGCTCCTACGAGCAGTACTTC.